Presented here are 27 T cell receptor beta chains from one specimen sequenced in a study of shared clonotypes between healthy human individuals. Profiled with immunoSEQ multiplex PCR; TCRdb holds only in-frame clones, not every one. Here the sample spans around 990,000 clones, 70% to 80% being singletons. Sequenced input: memory CD4+ T cells from PBMCs. The subset here: CD45RA-negative fraction. All receptors come from a young man in good health. Some clones in this sample may be carry-over from other donors' samples.

V is TRBV19 and J is TRBJ2-4; 8 bases match TRBD1. The CDR3 has 14 amino acids. Germline V gene sequence: CDR1 LNHDA, CDR2 SQIVND (reference sequence). Losses at the gene ends were 4 bases for V and 1 base for J; bases not matched to a gene: 0. This CDR3 reads CASSRQGAKNIQYF. CDR3 in DNA: TGTGCCAGTAGTAGACAGGGGGCCAAAAACATTCAGTACTTC.

This clone has ten or more counts. The genes are TRBV2 and TRBJ2-7, with a tentative D call TRBD1 (5 bases). The germline V gene has CDR1 SNHLY and CDR2 FYNNEI. Trimming took off 8 bases at V and 5 bases at J, with 19 bases between the two ends. This CDR3 is built from 14 residues. In nucleotides, the CDR3 is TGTGCCAGCGTCTTAGGTCAGGGTGTCCACGAGCAGTACTTC. Residues: CASVLGQGVHEQYF.

J is TRBJ2-7 and V is TRBV7-3; no definite D call. This CDR3 has 13 amino acids. V lost 2 bases to trimming and J lost 2 bases, with 7 bases between them. Per germline, CDR1 SGHTA and CDR2 FQGTGA. CDR3 residues: CASSLGPPYEQYF. The CDR3 bases are TGTGCCAGCAGCTTAGGGCCCCCCTACGAGCAGTACTTC.

This clone was recorded once. The chain links TRBV28 to TRBJ1-2; 11 bases line up with TRBD1. With 7 bases clipped from V and 8 bases from J, the junction kept 9 bases outside the gene matches. In germline, CDR1 is MDHEN, CDR2 SYDVKM. The CDR3 runs 14 residues. Written as DNA, the CDR3 is TGTGCCAGCATATTAGGACAGGGGGCCGGGGGCTACACCTTC. Amino acids: CASILGQGAGGYTF.

The chain has TRBV5-4 and TRBJ2-5, with 7 bases aligning to TRBD1. There are 15 residues in the CDR3. V shed 0 bases, J shed 4 bases, and the junction held 6 bases outside the gene matches. Germline values: CDR1 SGHNT, CDR2 YYREEE (reference sequence). CDR3 bases: TGTGCCAGCAGCTTGGAAGGGGGCCAGGGAGAGACCCAGTACTTC. This codes for CASSLEGGQGETQYF.

The chain couples TRBV2 to TRBJ2-5; either TRBD1 or TRBD2 may fit D (7 bases each). CDR3 size: 15 residues. V was clipped by 5 bases and J by 3 bases, with 16 bases between them. The germline V gene encodes CDR1 SNHLY and CDR2 FYNNEI. As DNA, the CDR3 is TGTGCCAGCAGTCGCCAGGGGGGAGGGAAAGAGACCCAGTACTTC. Protein: CASSRQGGGKETQYF.

V gene TRBV2 combines with J gene TRBJ1-5; D remains ambiguous. CDR3 size: 13 residues. Trimming left V 6 bases short and J 4 bases short, with 10 bases between. Germline assignment: CDR1 SNHLY and CDR2 FYNNEI. CDR3 region: CASRRRVNQPQHF. In DNA, the CDR3 is TGTGCCAGCAGGCGCAGAGTTAATCAGCCCCAGCATTTT. The full variable domain, its missing parts supplied by reference TRBV2 and TRBJ1-5, is EPEVTQTPSHQVTQMGQEVILRCVPISNHLYFYWYRQILGQKVEFLVSFYNNEISEKSEIFDDQFSVERPDGSNFTLKIRSTKLEDSAMYFCASRRRVNQPQHFGDGTRLSIL.

The chain employs TRBV9 and TRBJ2-3; D is ambiguous. Germline values: CDR1 SGDLS, CDR2 YYNGEE. This CDR3 spans 14 amino acids. Trimming left V 2 bases short and J 4 bases short, with 11 bases between. CDR3 bases: TGTGCCAGCAGCGTTGGTAGATCTCCAGATACGCAGTATTTT. Its translation is CASSVGRSPDTQYF.

This chain connects TRBV27 to TRBJ2-3; possibly TRBD1 for D (8 bases). The germline V and J ends were trimmed by 7 bases and 6 bases, with 14 bases remaining between them. CDR3 length: 13 amino acids. CDR1 and CDR2 from the germline V gene are MNHEY and SMNVEV (reference sequence). The CDR3: CASKIQGGDTQYF. In DNA form, the CDR3 reads TGTGCCAGCAAAATACAGGGGGGGGATACGCAGTATTTT.

About this clone: The sample holds other DNA sequences that translate to the same CDR3. The rearrangement links TRBV5-1 to TRBJ2-3; tentatively, D is TRBD1 (6 bases). CDR3 length equals 14 residues. With 0 bases removed from V and 1 base from J, the gap between germline ends came to 6 bases. Looked up from germline, CDR1 is SGHRS and CDR2 is YFSETQ. CDR3 amino acids: CASSLAGGTDTQYF. DNA of the CDR3: TGCGCCAGCAGCTTGGCAGGGGGCACAGATACGCAGTATTTT.

This clone was counted a single time. The rearrangement uses TRBV18 and TRBJ1-1, with unresolved D. The CDR3 has 16 amino acids. Germline V gives CDR1 KGHSH, CDR2 LQKENI. V lost 4 bases to trimming and J lost 0 bases, with 15 bases between them. Here the CDR3 DNA reads TGTGCCAGCTCACGGGCGGGCGGATTCATGAACACTGAAGCTTTCTTT. Translation gives CASSRAGGFMNTEAFF.

The chain combines TRBV30 with TRBJ1-5; a weak D match, TRBD1 (5 bases). Germline V gives CDR1 GTSNPN, CDR2 SVGIG (reference sequence). The germline V and J ends were trimmed by 2 bases and 0 bases, with 8 bases remaining between them. There are 14 residues in the CDR3. Here the CDR3 reads CAWSRGSSNQPQHF. The CDR3 DNA sequence: TGTGCCTGGAGTAGGGGCAGTAGCAATCAGCCCCAGCATTTT.

The rearrangement uses TRBV5-6 and TRBJ2-7; a weak D match, TRBD1 (5 bases). The germline V gene has CDR1 SGHDT and CDR2 YYEEEE. V lost 0 bases to trimming and J lost 7 bases, with 8 bases between them. This CDR3 comprises 12 residues. CDR3 residues: CASSLGPGEQYF. Here the CDR3 DNA reads TGTGCCAGCAGCTTGGGGCCAGGGGAGCAGTACTTC.

The chain is built from TRBV7-3 and TRBJ2-1; 8 bases align to TRBD2. CDR1 is SGHTA and CDR2 is FQGTGA in the germline V gene. This CDR3 region has 13 residues. V shed 10 bases, J shed 4 bases, and the junction held 6 bases outside the gene matches. CDR3: CATATSEYNEQFF. The CDR3 DNA sequence: TGTGCCACCGCGACTAGCGAGTACAATGAGCAGTTCTTC.

This chain links TRBV7-2 with TRBJ2-2; the D gene is possibly TRBD2 (6 bases). The V and J ends lost 2 bases and 6 bases respectively, with 13 bases between them. CDR1 and CDR2 (germline): SGHTA, FQGNSA. CDR3 length: 15 amino acids. This CDR3 reads CASSLFLAKAGELFF. CDR3 nucleotide sequence: TGTGCCAGCAGCTTATTCCTAGCGAAGGCCGGGGAGCTGTTTTTT.

The rearrangement uses TRBV7-6 and TRBJ1-1, with a possible D match to TRBD1 (5 bases). This CDR3 is 13 amino acids long. The germline V gene has CDR1 SGHVS and CDR2 FNYEAQ. V was clipped by 5 bases and J by 6 bases, with 13 bases between them. The CDR3 DNA follows: TGTGCCAGCAGCGGGGACCATTGGGCTGAAGCTTTCTTT. Translating it yields CASSGDHWAEAFF.

V is TRBV30 and J is TRBJ1-4, with D possibly TRBD1 on 5 matching bases. This CDR3 is 13 amino acids long. CDR1 is GTSNPN, CDR2 SVGIG, per germline (reference sequence). V was shortened by 5 bases and J by 5 bases, with 12 bases between the two germline ends. The CDR3 sequence: CAWGQGENEKLFF. The CDR3 DNA is TGTGCCTGGGGGCAGGGTGAAAATGAAAAACTGTTTTTT.

The chain links TRBV18 to TRBJ1-1; D remains ambiguous. This CDR3 region has 12 residues. Looked up from germline, CDR1 is KGHSH and CDR2 is LQKENI. The ends were cut back, 6 bases at V and 6 bases at J, with 11 bases in the middle. The CDR3 bases are TGTGCCAGCTCCCCGGACCGGGCTGAAGCTTTCTTT. Translation gives CASSPDRAEAFF.

For this clone: Other DNA variants within this sample encode the same CDR3. This chain uses TRBV7-2 with TRBJ2-3, with 10 bases fitting TRBD2. V lost 4 bases to trimming and J lost 1 base; unmatched junction nucleotides: 5. Germline assignment: CDR1 SGHTA and CDR2 FQGNSA. The length of the CDR3 is 16 residues. In DNA, the CDR3 is TGTGCCAGCAGCTCGGGGCTAGCGGGAGGCACAGATACGCAGTATTTT. As protein: CASSSGLAGGTDTQYF.

This chain joins TRBV29-1 and TRBJ2-3; TRBD1 agrees at 10 bases. Per the germline V gene, CDR1 is SQVTM and CDR2 is ANQGSEA. Losses at the gene ends were 6 bases for V and 4 bases for J; bases not matched to a gene: 19. The CDR3 runs to 18 residues. CDR3 sequence (DNA): TGCAGCGTCGAATATTTTCCGGGACAGGGGATCTGGGCAGATACGCAGTATTTT. Protein product: CSVEYFPGQGIWADTQYF.

Details on this clone: A read error is the likely source, as a far larger clone sits one nucleotide away. J is TRBJ1-1 and V is TRBV30; perhaps TRBD1 as D (6 bases). Germline lookup yields CDR1 GTSNPN and CDR2 SVGIG (reference sequence). This CDR3 region has 15 residues. Trimming shortened V by 3 bases and J by 2 bases, and 16 bases separated the two germline ends. CDR3 protein: CAWSLGQKNNTEAFF. In nucleotides, the CDR3 is TGTGCCTGGAGCCTTGGACAGAAAAATAACACTGAAGCTTTCTTT.

This rearrangement joins TRBV27 to TRBJ2-6; 7 bases are a match to TRBD1. The ends lost 6 bases at V and 1 base at J; junction bases unmatched: 6. The germline CDR1 and CDR2 sequences are MNHEY and SMNVEV (reference sequence). The CDR3 is 16 residues long. CDR3 protein: CASRRQGGSGANVLTF. For the CDR3, the DNA is TGTGCCAGCAGACGACAGGGTGGGTCTGGGGCCAACGTCCTGACTTTC. Using reference TRBV27 and TRBJ2-6 for the parts outside the CDR3, the full variable domain is EAQVTQNPRYLITVTGKKLTVTCSQNMNHEYMSWYRQDPGLGLRQIYYSMNVEVTDKGDVPEGYKVSRKEKRNFPLILESPSPNQTSLYFCASRRQGGSGANVLTFGAGSRLTVL.

The chain carries TRBV6-5 and TRBJ2-2; D is unclear. CDR3 length: 13 amino acids. Deletions cut 4 bases from V and 4 bases from J, with 7 bases between. In germline, CDR1 is MNHEY, CDR2 SVGAGI. CDR3 protein: CASSSYLTGELFF. The CDR3, as DNA: TGTGCCAGCAGTTCCTATCTCACCGGGGAGCTGTTTTTT.

Only a few counts were recorded for this clone. The V call is TRBV15, the J call TRBJ2-7, with D unclear. Germline V gene lookup returns CDR1 LNHNV and CDR2 YYDKDF (reference sequence). CDR3 size: 15 residues. V lost 1 base to trimming and J lost 5 bases, with 15 bases between them. As DNA, the CDR3 is TGTGCCACCAGCAGAGGACTGGTTCAAAAGAACGAGCAGTACTTC. Residues: CATSRGLVQKNEQYF.

This clone was found once. The chain links TRBV4-1 to TRBJ2-7, with TRBD1 identical over 7 bases. The J segment lost 4 bases and the V segment lost 2 bases, leaving 8 bases of the junction unmatched. The CDR3 spans 15 residues. CDR1 and CDR2 (germline): MGHRA, YSYEKL. CDR3 protein: CASSQRSTGIYEQYF. The CDR3 DNA reads as TGCGCCAGCAGCCAAAGATCGACAGGGATTTACGAGCAGTACTTC.

The genes are TRBV4-3 and TRBJ1-5; D is unclear. In germline, CDR1 is LGHNA, CDR2 YSLEER. The CDR3 covers 14 residues. Trimming left V 0 bases short and J 6 bases short, with 9 bases between. CDR3 sequence: CASSQDGSGQPQHF. Here the CDR3 DNA reads TGCGCCAGCAGCCAAGACGGTTCGGGTCAGCCCCAGCATTTT.

The chain employs TRBV6-5 and TRBJ1-5, with TRBD1 matching 10 bases. V shed 2 bases and J 6 bases; nucleotides not matched to a gene: 1. The CDR3 runs 14 residues. Germline V gives CDR1 MNHEY, CDR2 SVGAGI. CDR3 bases: TGTGCCAGCAGTTACGGGACAGGGGTTCAGCCCCAGCATTTT. This codes for CASSYGTGVQPQHF.